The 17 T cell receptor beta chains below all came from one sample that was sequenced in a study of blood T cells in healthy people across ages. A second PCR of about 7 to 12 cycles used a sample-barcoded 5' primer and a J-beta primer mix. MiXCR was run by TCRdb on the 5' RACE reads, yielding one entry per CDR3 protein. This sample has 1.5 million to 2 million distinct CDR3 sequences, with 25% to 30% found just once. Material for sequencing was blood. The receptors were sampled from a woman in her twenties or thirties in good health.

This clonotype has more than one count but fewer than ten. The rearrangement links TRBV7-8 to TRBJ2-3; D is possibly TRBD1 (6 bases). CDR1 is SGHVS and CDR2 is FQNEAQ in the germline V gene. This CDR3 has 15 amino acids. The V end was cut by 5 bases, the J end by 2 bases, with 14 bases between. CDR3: CASSLRQANTDTQYF. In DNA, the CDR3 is TGTGCCAGCAGCCTCCGACAGGCCAACACAGATACGCAGTATTTT.

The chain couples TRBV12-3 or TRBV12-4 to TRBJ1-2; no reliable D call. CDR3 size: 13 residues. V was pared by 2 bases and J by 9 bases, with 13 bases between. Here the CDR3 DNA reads TGTGCCAGCAGTTTATCTGGGGTTAGGAGCTACACCTTC. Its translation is CASSLSGVRSYTF.

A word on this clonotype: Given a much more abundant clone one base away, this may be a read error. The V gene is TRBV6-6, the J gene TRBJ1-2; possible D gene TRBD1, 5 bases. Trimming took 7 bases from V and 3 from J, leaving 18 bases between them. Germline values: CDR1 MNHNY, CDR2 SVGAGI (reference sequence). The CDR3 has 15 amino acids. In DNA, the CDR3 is TGTGCCAGCAACGCGCTGGGGCGTCCATACTATGGCTACACCTTC. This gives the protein CASNALGRPYYGYTF.

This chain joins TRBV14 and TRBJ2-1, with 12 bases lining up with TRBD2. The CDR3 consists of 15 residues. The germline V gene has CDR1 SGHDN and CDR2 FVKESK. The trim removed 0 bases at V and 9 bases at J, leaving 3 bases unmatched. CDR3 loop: CASSQETSGRTEQFF. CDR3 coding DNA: TGTGCCAGCAGCCAAGAAACTAGCGGGAGGACTGAGCAGTTCTTC.

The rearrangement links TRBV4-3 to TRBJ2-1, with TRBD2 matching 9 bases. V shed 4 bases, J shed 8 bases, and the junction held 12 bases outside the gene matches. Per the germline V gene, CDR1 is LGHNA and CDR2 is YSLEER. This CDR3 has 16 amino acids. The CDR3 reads CASSPSIAGEVDEQFF. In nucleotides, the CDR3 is TGCGCCAGCAGCCCAAGCATAGCGGGAGAGGTCGATGAGCAGTTCTTC.

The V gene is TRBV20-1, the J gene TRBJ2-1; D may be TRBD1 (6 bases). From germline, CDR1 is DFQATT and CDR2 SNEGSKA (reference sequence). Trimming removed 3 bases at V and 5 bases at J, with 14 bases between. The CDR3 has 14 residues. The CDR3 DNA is TGCAGTGCTAGGTCTAGCCAGGGGAACAATGAGCAGTTCTTC. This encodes CSARSSQGNNEQFF.

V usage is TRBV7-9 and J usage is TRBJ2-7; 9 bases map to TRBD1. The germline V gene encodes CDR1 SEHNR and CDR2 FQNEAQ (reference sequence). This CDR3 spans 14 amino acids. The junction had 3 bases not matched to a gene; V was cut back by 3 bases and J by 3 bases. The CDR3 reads CASSFPDRGYEQYF. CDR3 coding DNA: TGTGCCAGCAGCTTTCCGGACAGGGGCTACGAGCAGTACTTC.

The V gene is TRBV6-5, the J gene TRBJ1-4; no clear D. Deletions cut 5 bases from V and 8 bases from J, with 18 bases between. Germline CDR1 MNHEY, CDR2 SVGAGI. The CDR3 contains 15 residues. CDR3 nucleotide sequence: TGTGCCAGCAGTGCCCAGGACCTCCCCATGGAAAAACTGTTTTTT. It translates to CASSAQDLPMEKLFF.

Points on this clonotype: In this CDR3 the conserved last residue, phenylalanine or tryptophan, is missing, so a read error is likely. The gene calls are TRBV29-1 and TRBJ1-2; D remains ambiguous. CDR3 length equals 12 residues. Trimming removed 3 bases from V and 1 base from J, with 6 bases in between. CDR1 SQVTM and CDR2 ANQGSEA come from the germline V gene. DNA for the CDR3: TGCAGCGTTGACGGCGTTAACTATGGCTACACCTGC. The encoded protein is CSVDGVNYGYTC.

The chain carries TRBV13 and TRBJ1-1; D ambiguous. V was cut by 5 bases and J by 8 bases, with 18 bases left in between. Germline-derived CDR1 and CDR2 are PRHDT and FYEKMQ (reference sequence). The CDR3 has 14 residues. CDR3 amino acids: CASSPRPTFPEAFF. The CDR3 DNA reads TGTGCCAGCAGCCCTCGACCGACATTCCCGGAAGCTTTCTTT.

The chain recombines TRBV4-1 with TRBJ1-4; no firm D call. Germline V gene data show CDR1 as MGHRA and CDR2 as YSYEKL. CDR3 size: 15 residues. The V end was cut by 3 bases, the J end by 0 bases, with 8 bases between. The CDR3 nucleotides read TGCGCCAGCAGCCATTTTGGTTCAACTAATGAAAAACTGTTTTTT. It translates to CASSHFGSTNEKLFF.

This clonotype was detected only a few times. The CDR3 sequence: CSARTSGDSYEQYF. The CDR3 DNA reads TGCAGTGCTAGGACTAGCGGGGATTCCTACGAGCAGTACTTC. The V call is TRBV20-1, the J call TRBJ2-7; 11 bases line up with TRBD2. The CDR3 covers 14 residues. Per the germline V gene, CDR1 is DFQATT and CDR2 is SNEGSKA (reference sequence). V trimming: 3 bases; J trimming: 1 base; junction bases outside the gene matches: 2.

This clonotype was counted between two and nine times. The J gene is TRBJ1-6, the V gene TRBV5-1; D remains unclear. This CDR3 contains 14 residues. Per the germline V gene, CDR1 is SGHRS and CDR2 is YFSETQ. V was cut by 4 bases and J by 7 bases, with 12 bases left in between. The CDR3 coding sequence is TGCGCCAGCAGCGCCGGGCCCACAAATTCACCCCTCCACTTT. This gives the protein CASSAGPTNSPLHF.

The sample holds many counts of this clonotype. CDR3 in amino acids: CASSEGLAANTQYF. CDR3 DNA: TGCGCCAGCAGTGAGGGCCTAGCAGCAAATACGCAGTATTTT. The rearrangement links TRBV10-2 to TRBJ2-3; perhaps TRBD2 as D (5 bases). This CDR3 spans 14 amino acids. Germline CDR1 is WSHSY and CDR2 is SAAADI. V was cut by 2 bases and J by 7 bases, with 13 bases left in between.

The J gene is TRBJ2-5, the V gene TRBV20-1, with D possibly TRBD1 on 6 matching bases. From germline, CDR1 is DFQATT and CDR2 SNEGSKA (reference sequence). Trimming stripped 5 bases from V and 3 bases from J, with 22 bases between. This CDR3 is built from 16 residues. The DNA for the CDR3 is TGCAGTGCTGAATCCCCGTCCAACCAGGGGAAAGAGACCCAGTACTTC. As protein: CSAESPSNQGKETQYF.

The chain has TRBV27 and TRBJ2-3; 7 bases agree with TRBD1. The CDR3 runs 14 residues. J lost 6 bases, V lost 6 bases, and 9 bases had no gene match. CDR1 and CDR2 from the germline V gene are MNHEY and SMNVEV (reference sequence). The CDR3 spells CASREYRGYDTQYF. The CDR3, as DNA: TGTGCCAGCAGGGAATACAGGGGATACGATACGCAGTATTTT.

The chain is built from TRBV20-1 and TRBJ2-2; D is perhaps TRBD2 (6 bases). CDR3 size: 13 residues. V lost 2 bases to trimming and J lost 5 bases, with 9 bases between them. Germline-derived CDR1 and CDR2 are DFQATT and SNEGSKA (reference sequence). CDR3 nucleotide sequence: TGCAGTGCTAGATGGGGGGAAACCGGGGAGCTGTTTTTT. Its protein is CSARWGETGELFF.